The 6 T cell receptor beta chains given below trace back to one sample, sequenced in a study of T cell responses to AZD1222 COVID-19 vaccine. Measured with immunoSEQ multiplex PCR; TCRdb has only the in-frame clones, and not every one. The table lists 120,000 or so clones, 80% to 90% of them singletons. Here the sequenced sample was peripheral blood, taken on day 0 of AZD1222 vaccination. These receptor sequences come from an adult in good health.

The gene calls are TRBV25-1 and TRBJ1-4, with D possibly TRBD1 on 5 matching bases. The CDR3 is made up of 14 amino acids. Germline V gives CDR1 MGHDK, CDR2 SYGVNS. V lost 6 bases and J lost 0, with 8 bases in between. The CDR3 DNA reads TGTGCCAGCAGCCTAGGGGCAACTAATGAAAAACTGTTTTTT. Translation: CASSLGATNEKLFF.

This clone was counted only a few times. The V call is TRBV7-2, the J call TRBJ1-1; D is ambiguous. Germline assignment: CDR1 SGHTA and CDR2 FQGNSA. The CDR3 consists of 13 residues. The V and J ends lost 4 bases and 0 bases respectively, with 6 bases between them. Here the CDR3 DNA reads TGTGCCAGCAGCTCCCAGGTGAACACTGAAGCTTTCTTT. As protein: CASSSQVNTEAFF.

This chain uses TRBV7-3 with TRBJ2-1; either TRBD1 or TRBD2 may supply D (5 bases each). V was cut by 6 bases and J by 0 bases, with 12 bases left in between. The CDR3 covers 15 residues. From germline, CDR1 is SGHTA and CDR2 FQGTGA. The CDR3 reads CASRSKGSSYNEQFF. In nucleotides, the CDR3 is TGTGCCAGCAGGTCTAAGGGGAGCTCCTACAATGAGCAGTTCTTC.

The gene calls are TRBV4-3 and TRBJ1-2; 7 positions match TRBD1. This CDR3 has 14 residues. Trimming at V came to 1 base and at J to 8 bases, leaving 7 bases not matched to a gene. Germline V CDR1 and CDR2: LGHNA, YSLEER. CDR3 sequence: CASSQVTGLDGYTF. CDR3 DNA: TGCGCCAGCAGCCAAGTGACAGGGTTGGACGGCTACACCTTC.

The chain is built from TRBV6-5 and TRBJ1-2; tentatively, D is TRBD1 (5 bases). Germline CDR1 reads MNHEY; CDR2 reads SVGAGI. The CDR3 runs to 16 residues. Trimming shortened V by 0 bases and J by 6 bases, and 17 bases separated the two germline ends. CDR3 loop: CASSYSKGAIFDGYTF. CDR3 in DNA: TGTGCCAGCAGTTACTCGAAAGGGGCGATCTTTGATGGCTACACCTTC.

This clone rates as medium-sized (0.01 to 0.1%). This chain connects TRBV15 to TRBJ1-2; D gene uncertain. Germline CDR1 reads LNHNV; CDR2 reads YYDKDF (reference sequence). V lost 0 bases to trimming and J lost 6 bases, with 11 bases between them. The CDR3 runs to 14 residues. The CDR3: CATSRDRAVNGYTF. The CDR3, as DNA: TGTGCCACCAGCAGAGATCGGGCAGTTAATGGCTACACCTTC. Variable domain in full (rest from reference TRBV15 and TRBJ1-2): DAMVIQNPRYQVTQFGKPVTLSCSQTLNHNVMYWYQQKSSQAPKLLFHYYDKDFNNEADTPDNFQSRRPNTSFCFLDIRSPGLGDTAMYLCATSRDRAVNGYTFGSGTRLTVV.